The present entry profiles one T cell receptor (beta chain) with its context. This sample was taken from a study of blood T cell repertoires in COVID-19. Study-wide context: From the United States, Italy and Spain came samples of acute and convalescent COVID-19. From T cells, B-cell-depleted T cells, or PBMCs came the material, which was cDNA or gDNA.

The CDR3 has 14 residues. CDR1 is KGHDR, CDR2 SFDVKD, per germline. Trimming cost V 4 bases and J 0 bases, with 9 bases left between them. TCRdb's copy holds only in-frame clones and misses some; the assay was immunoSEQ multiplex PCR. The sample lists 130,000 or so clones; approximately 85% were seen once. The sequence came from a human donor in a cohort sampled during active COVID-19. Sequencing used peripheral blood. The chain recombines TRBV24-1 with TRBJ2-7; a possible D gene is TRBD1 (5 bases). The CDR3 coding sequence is TGTGCCACCAGTGACCCTGACAGCTCCTACGAGCAGTACGTC. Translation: CATSDPDSSYEQYV.